These 18 T cell receptor beta chains were all obtained from the same sample, sequenced in a study of T cell responses to AZD1222 COVID-19 vaccine. TCRdb keeps only in-frame clones here, not all; method: immunoSEQ multiplex PCR. The repertoire holds 120,000 to 150,000 clones, with around 88% as singletons. The source was peripheral blood, collected on day 0 of MenACWY control vaccination. The source is an adult in good health.

The chain recombines TRBV11-2 with TRBJ2-7; either TRBD1 or TRBD2 may fit D (7 bases each). The CDR3 has 15 amino acids. V gave up 0 bases and J gave up 7 bases, with 16 bases separating them. Germline V gene data show CDR1 as SGHAT and CDR2 as FQNNGV. Here the CDR3 reads CASSLEGEGADEQYF. CDR3 in DNA: TGTGCCAGCAGCTTAGAGGGGGAGGGGGCGGATGAGCAGTACTTC. Variable domain in full (rest from reference TRBV11-2 and TRBJ2-7): EAGVAQSPRYKIIEKRQSVAFWCNPISGHATLYWYQQILGQGPKLLIQFQNNGVVDDSQLPKDRFSAERLKGVDSTLKIQPAKLEDSAVYLCASSLEGEGADEQYFGPGTRLTVT.

This chain uses TRBV9 with TRBJ1-3; tentative D call: TRBD1 (6 bases). This CDR3 has 19 residues. Germline loops: CDR1 SGDLS, CDR2 YYNGEE. V lost 0 bases and J lost 0, with 19 bases in between. The DNA of the CDR3 is TGTGCCAGCAGCGTAGACCCCCTCCCGACAGGTTCCTCTGGAAACACCATATATTTT. Amino acids: CASSVDPLPTGSSGNTIYF.

This chain links TRBV7-8 with TRBJ1-1; 8 bases map to TRBD1. The germline V gene has CDR1 SGHVS and CDR2 FQNEAQ. This CDR3 is 15 amino acids long. J lost 1 base, V lost 5 bases, and 6 bases had no gene match. CDR3: CASSILQGENTEAFF. The CDR3 region has the DNA TGTGCCAGCAGCATCCTACAGGGGGAGAACACTGAAGCTTTCTTT.

This clone was observed once. The V and J genes are TRBV5-6 and TRBJ1-6, with 8 nucleotides matching TRBD1. Germline V gene sequence: CDR1 SGHDT, CDR2 YYEEEE. CDR3 length: 15 residues. J was trimmed by 5 bases and V by 2 bases; bases with no gene match: 3. In nucleotides, the CDR3 is TGTGCCAGCAGCTTCCCGGGACAGGATAATTCACCCCTCCACTTT. Translated: CASSFPGQDNSPLHF.

This clone came up a few times. The genes are TRBV27 and TRBJ2-3; 9 nucleotides match TRBD2. The CDR3 runs 15 residues. The ends lost 4 bases at V and 2 bases at J; junction bases unmatched: 4. The germline V gene has CDR1 MNHEY and CDR2 SMNVEV (reference sequence). CDR3 in DNA: TGTGCCAGCAGTTCCAGCGGGAGGCTCACAGATACGCAGTATTTT. Protein sequence: CASSSSGRLTDTQYF.

The V call is TRBV4-3, the J call TRBJ1-5; D unclear. Germline V gene sequence: CDR1 LGHNA, CDR2 YSLEER. This CDR3 spans 15 amino acids. V was shortened by 0 bases and J by 3 bases, with 9 bases between the two germline ends. Here the CDR3 DNA reads TGCGCCAGCAGCCAAGAAGGTGCCGACAATCAGCCCCAGCATTTT. Translated: CASSQEGADNQPQHF.

This clone was seen a few times. The chain links TRBV5-6 to TRBJ2-7; D may be TRBD2 (5 bases). The CDR3 is 18 amino acids. Between the trimmed V and J ends, which lost 6 bases and 0 bases, there was a span of 25 bases. The germline V gene encodes CDR1 SGHDT and CDR2 YYEEEE. As DNA, the CDR3 is TGTGCCAGCACCGAACCAATGATCAGCGGAAGGAGCTCCTACGAGCAGTACTTC. This gives the protein CASTEPMISGRSSYEQYF.

The J gene is TRBJ2-7, the V gene TRBV7-2; the match to TRBD1 covers 12 bases. Trimming removed 8 bases from V and 7 bases from J; junction bases left unmatched: 9. The CDR3 is 14 residues long. Germline values: CDR1 SGHTA, CDR2 FQGNSA. CDR3 sequence: CASLPGQGAGEQYF. The CDR3 DNA follows: TGTGCCAGCCTTCCGGGACAGGGGGCAGGGGAGCAGTACTTC.

This clone was picked up a small number of times. The chain is built from TRBV2 and TRBJ2-7; D is unresolved. Trimming stripped 4 bases from V and 6 bases from J, with 13 bases between. Looked up from germline, CDR1 is SNHLY and CDR2 is FYNNEI. CDR3 length: 13 amino acids. The CDR3 here is CASSGVGVVEQYF. The DNA of the CDR3 is TGTGCCAGCAGTGGCGTTGGGGTAGTCGAGCAGTACTTC.

The chain carries TRBV6-5 and TRBJ2-3; TRBD2 matches 8 bases. This CDR3 is built from 15 residues. Germline V gives CDR1 MNHEY, CDR2 SVGAGI. V trimming: 1 base; J trimming: 2 bases; junction bases outside the gene matches: 2. The CDR3 DNA reads TGTGCCAGCAGTTACTTTAGCGGGGTCACAGATACGCAGTATTTT. As protein: CASSYFSGVTDTQYF.

DNA for the CDR3: TGTGCCATGAAGCCGGACGGGCCCTACGAGCAGTACTTC. Translated: CAMKPDGPYEQYF. J is TRBJ2-7 and V is TRBV10-3; D gene unclear. There are 13 residues in the CDR3. Between the trimmed V and J ends, which lost 9 bases and 2 bases, there was a span of 14 bases. From germline, CDR1 is ENHRY and CDR2 SYGVKD.

The V call is TRBV4-2, the J call TRBJ2-7; D perhaps matches TRBD1 (6 bases). Trimming removed 3 bases at V and 4 bases at J, with 16 bases between. The CDR3 contains 15 residues. The germline V gene encodes CDR1 LGHNA and CDR2 YNFKEQ. CDR3 bases: TGTGCCAGCAGCCAGGTGAGACAGCAGGGGTACGAGCAGTACTTC. Translating gives CASSQVRQQGYEQYF.

This clone is a singleton in its sample. The chain has TRBV4-1 and TRBJ1-2, with D unclear. Trimming removed 0 bases from V and 7 bases from J, with 9 bases in between. Germline CDR1 is MGHRA and CDR2 is YSYEKL. This CDR3 is 13 amino acids long. Written as DNA, the CDR3 is TGCGCCAGCAGCCAAGACGAATCAGTTGGCTACACCTTC. Its translation is CASSQDESVGYTF.

The chain is built from TRBV6-2 or TRBV6-3 and TRBJ1-4, with TRBD1 as a possible D gene (6 bases). Germline CDR1 and CDR2: MNHEY and SVGEGT. This CDR3 contains 15 residues. V lost 5 bases and J lost 5, with 15 bases in between. The chain's CDR3 is CASSRSPDSNEKLFF. CDR3 DNA: TGTGCCAGCAGTCGATCCCCGGACAGCAATGAAAAACTGTTTTTT.

The J gene is TRBJ2-1, the V gene TRBV4-2; 14 nucleotides line up with TRBD2. Germline CDR1 LGHNA, CDR2 YNFKEQ. With V trimmed by 1 base and J by 0 bases, 5 bases remained unmatched. The CDR3 has 19 residues. The CDR3 region is CASSQVHGTSGSSYNEQFF. CDR3 DNA: TGTGCCAGCAGCCAAGTTCACGGGACTAGCGGGAGCTCCTACAATGAGCAGTTCTTC.

The genes are TRBV6-2 or TRBV6-3 and TRBJ1-6; D is unclear. The CDR3 has 17 amino acids. CDR1 and CDR2 (germline): MNHEY, SVGEGT. V was shortened by 6 bases and J by 0 bases, with 15 bases between the two germline ends. Written as DNA, the CDR3 is TGTGCCAGCAGCCCCCGAGAGGGCAGCTCCTATAATTCACCCCTCCACTTT. Protein sequence: CASSPREGSSYNSPLHF.

This clone was seen a handful of times. The genes are TRBV5-1 and TRBJ1-1, with D uncertain. V lost 0 bases and J lost 7, with 10 bases in between. The germline V gene encodes CDR1 SGHRS and CDR2 YFSETQ. CDR3 length: 13 amino acids. The CDR3 bases are TGCGCCAGCAGCTTGGAAGGGTTAGGTGAAGCTTTCTTT. Translated: CASSLEGLGEAFF.

The CDR3 DNA sequence: TGCGCCAGCAGCCAAGGCTTTGAGGGAACTGAAGCTTTCTTT. This gives the protein CASSQGFEGTEAFF. The chain carries TRBV4-3 and TRBJ1-1; no clear D gene. Germline loops: CDR1 LGHNA, CDR2 YSLEER. Trimming removed 1 base from V and 5 bases from J, with 11 bases in between. The CDR3 sequence is 14 residues long.